Below are 5 T cell receptor beta chains sequenced from a single sample in a study of T cell responses to AZD1222 COVID-19 vaccine. Clones were read by immunoSEQ multiplex PCR, and TCRdb kept only the in-frame ones, dropping some. The repertoire consists of approximately 140,000 clones, with around 92% occurring once and the leading ten covering approximately 2%. The sample here was peripheral blood, taken 28 days after the second AZD1222 dose. Receptors originate from an adult who received the AZD1222 COVID-19 vaccine.

The CDR3 DNA is TGTGCCAGCAGTGACCGGGGGCGCAGTCAGCCCCAGCATTTT. This codes for CASSDRGRSQPQHF. This chain joins TRBV2 and TRBJ1-5, with D perhaps TRBD1 (6 bases). The V gene's germline CDR1 is SNHLY and CDR2 FYNNEI. The CDR3 has 14 amino acids. Between the trimmed V and J ends, which lost 3 bases and 6 bases, there was a span of 12 bases.

This chain links TRBV5-1 with TRBJ2-5; D gene uncertain. This CDR3 region has 14 residues. Germline CDR1 and CDR2: SGHRS and YFSETQ. Trimming removed 4 bases at V and 4 bases at J, with 14 bases between. CDR3 nucleotide sequence: TGCGCCAGCAGCACCCTGTCGGGTTTAGAGACCCAGTACTTC. This translates into CASSTLSGLETQYF.

The rearrangement joins TRBV5-6 to TRBJ2-3; 7 bases are shared with TRBD2. The CDR3 has 16 residues. Trimming at V came to 1 base and at J to 3 bases, leaving 8 bases not matched to a gene. The germline V gene has CDR1 SGHDT and CDR2 YYEEEE. CDR3 region: CASSLMTGGGTDTQYF. In nucleotides, the CDR3 is TGTGCCAGCAGCTTGATGACGGGAGGTGGAACAGATACGCAGTATTTT.

The rearrangement joins TRBV28 to TRBJ1-3; no clear D gene. This CDR3 has 14 amino acids. V lost 6 bases to trimming and J lost 3 bases, with 12 bases between them. From germline, CDR1 is MDHEN and CDR2 SYDVKM. The CDR3 DNA follows: TGTGCCAGCAGCTCCACGGACGGTGGAAACACCATATATTTT. Translation: CASSSTDGGNTIYF.

The rearrangement joins TRBV7-9 to TRBJ1-2; D unclear. The CDR3 has 13 amino acids. Trimming left V 4 bases short and J 4 bases short, with 10 bases between. Germline CDR1 is SEHNR and CDR2 is FQNEAQ (reference sequence). CDR3 nucleotides: TGTGCCAGCAGCTCGGACGGGAGCTATGGCTACACCTTC. Its translation is CASSSDGSYGYTF.